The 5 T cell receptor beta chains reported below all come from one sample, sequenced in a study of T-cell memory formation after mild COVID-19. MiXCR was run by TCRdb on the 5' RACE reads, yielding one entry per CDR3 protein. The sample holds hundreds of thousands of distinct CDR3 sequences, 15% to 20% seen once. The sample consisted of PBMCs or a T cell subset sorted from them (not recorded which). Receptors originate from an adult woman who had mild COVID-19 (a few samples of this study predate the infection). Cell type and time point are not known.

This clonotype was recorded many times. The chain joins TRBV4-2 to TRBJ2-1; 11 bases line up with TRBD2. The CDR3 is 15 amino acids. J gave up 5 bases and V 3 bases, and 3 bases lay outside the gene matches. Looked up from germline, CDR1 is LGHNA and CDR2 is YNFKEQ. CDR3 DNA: TGTGCCAGCAGCCAGGGACTAGCGGTCGACAATGAGCAGTTCTTC. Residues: CASSQGLAVDNEQFF.

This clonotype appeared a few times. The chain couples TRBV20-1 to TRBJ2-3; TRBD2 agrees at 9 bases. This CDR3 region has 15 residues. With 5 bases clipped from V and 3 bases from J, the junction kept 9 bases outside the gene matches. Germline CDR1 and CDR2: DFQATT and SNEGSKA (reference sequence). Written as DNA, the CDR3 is TGCAGTGCTCAAGCCGGGACTAGCTCTACAGATACGCAGTATTTT. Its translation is CSAQAGTSSTDTQYF.

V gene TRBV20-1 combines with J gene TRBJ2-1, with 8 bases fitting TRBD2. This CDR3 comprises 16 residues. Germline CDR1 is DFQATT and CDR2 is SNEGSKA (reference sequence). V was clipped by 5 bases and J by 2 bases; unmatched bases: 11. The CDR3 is CSALGRGLVPYNEQFF. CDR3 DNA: TGCAGTGCTCTCGGGAGGGGGTTAGTTCCCTACAATGAGCAGTTCTTC.

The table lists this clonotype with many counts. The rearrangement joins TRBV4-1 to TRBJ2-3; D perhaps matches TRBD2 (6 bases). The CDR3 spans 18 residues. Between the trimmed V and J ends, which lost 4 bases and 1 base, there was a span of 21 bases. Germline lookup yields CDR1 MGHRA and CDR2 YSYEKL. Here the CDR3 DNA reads TGCGCCAGCAGCCGTCCCGGGACTGGTCCCTGGGGCACAGATACGCAGTATTTT. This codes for CASSRPGTGPWGTDTQYF.

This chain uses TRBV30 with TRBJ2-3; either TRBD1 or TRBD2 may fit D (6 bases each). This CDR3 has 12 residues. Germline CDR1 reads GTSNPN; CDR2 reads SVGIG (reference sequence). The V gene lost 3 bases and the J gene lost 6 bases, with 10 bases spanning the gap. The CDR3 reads CAWRGGEDTQYF. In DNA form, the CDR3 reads TGTGCCTGGAGGGGGGGCGAGGATACGCAGTATTTT. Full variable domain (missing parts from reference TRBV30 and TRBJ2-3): SQTIHQWPATLVQPVGSPLSLECTVEGTSNPNLYWYRQAAGRGLQLLFYSVGIGQISSEVPQNLSASRPQDRQFILSSKKLLLSDSGFYLCAWRGGEDTQYFGPGTRLTVL.